This is a list of T cell receptor beta chains from one sample in a study of follicular helper T cells after annual influenza vaccination. Clones were sequenced by immunoSEQ multiplex PCR, and TCRdb holds only the in-frame ones, with some missing. This table holds thousands of clones, more than 80% found once. Material: CXCR5+ CD38- circulating T follicular helper cells from blood, obtained 7 days after influenza vaccination. The source of these receptors is an adult who received the influenza vaccine. The CDR3 runs from the conserved cysteine through the conserved F or W. The D gene is left open where the match is weak. Expanded clones are given a class, and other clones once, few, many or no size at all.

j_call | d_call | cdr3_length | v_call | clone_size | cdr3_aa | cdr3_nt
TRBJ1-5 | NA | 18 | TRBV2 | NA | CASSAGGGDFFPSGPQHF | TGTGCCAGCAGTGCTGGAGGTGGGGACTTTTTTCCCTCGGGGCCCCAGCATTTT
TRBJ2-7 | NA | 14 | TRBV6-5 | NA | CASSYRPGPYEQYF | TGTGCCAGCAGTTACCGGCCAGGACCCTACGAGCAGTACTTC
TRBJ2-1 | TRBD1 | 14 | TRBV19 | once | CASSIRDRGNEQFF | TGTGCCAGTAGTATACGGGACAGGGGGAATGAGCAGTTCTTC
TRBJ2-5 | TRBD2 | 15 | TRBV19 | NA | CASTPSGGGWETQYF | TGTGCCAGTACCCCCTCGGGGGGGGGCTGGGAGACCCAGTACTTC
TRBJ1-1 | NA | 17 | TRBV10-3 | NA | CAIKKAGGGDGTFEAFF | TGTGCCATCAAAAAAGCGGGCGGCGGAGACGGGACATTCGAAGCTTTCTTT
TRBJ2-6 | NA | 15 | TRBV10-1 | NA | CASSDPGSGANVLTF | TGCGCCAGCAGTGATCCAGGTTCGGGGGCCAACGTCCTGACTTTC
TRBJ1-1 | NA | 11 | TRBV27 | NA | CASPDLTEAFF | TGTGCCAGTCCCGACCTCACTGAAGCTTTCTTT
TRBJ2-2 | NA | 16 | TRBV7-2 | NA | CASSRAPGQGAGELFF | TGTGCCAGCAGCCGTGCCCCGGGCCAAGGGGCCGGGGAGCTGTTTTTT
TRBJ2-5 | NA | 14 | TRBV6-1 | NA | CASSPTQGGETQYF | TGTGCCAGCAGTCCTACCCAGGGGGGTGAGACCCAGTACTTC
TRBJ2-3 | TRBD2 | 14 | TRBV5-6 | NA | CASSWSGGADTQYF | TGTGCCAGCAGCTGGAGCGGGGGGGCAGATACGCAGTATTTT
TRBJ1-5 | NA | 14 | TRBV5-6 | NA | CASSKAQGDQPQHF | TGTGCCAGCAGCAAGGCACAGGGCGATCAGCCCCAGCATTTT
TRBJ2-1 | TRBD2 | 16 | TRBV7-6 | NA | CASSPLAGGLYNEQFF | TGTGCCAGCAGTCCTTTAGCGGGAGGGTTATACAATGAGCAGTTCTTC
TRBJ2-5 | NA | 16 | TRBV11-2 | NA | CASSWPGRSRGETQYF | TGTGCCAGCAGCTGGCCGGGACGGAGTAGGGGGGAGACCCAGTACTTC
TRBJ2-3 | NA | 14 | TRBV28 | NA | CASSQTRGTDTQYF | TGTGCCAGCAGCCAGACCCGGGGCACAGATACGCAGTATTTT
TRBJ2-5 | NA | 15 | TRBV19 | few | CASSIGAAGLETQYF | TGTGCCAGTAGTATTGGGGCCGCAGGGTTGGAGACCCAGTACTTC
TRBJ2-5 | NA | 15 | TRBV18 | NA | CASSPLMAGQETQYF | TGTGCCAGCTCACCACTAATGGCGGGCCAAGAGACCCAGTACTTC
TRBJ1-5 | NA | 14 | TRBV15 | NA | CATSIKGLNQPQHF | TGTGCCACCAGCATAAAGGGGCTCAATCAGCCCCAGCATTTT
TRBJ1-3 | NA | 14 | TRBV18 | NA | CASSPIRAEITIYF | TGTGCCAGCTCACCTATCAGGGCCGAAATCACCATATATTTT
TRBJ2-7 | NA | 13 | TRBV11-2 | NA | CASSLPSTYEQYF | TGTGCCAGCAGCTTACCCTCTACCTACGAGCAGTACTTC
TRBJ1-1 | NA | 14 | TRBV30 | NA | CACFPGSLNTEAFF | TGTGCCTGCTTCCCGGGGTCCCTGAACACTGAAGCTTTCTTT
TRBJ1-4 | TRBD1 | 16 | TRBV11-2 | NA | CASSSGQGATNEKLFF | TGTGCCAGCAGCTCGGGACAGGGTGCAACTAATGAAAAACTGTTTTTT
TRBJ1-3 | NA | 18 | TRBV6-7 | NA | CASSYRIYDGRSGNTIYF | TGTGCCAGCAGTTACCGGATCTACGACGGGAGGTCTGGAAACACCATATATTTT
TRBJ2-1 | NA | 13 | TRBV28 | NA | CASAAPGLSEQFF | TGTGCCAGCGCGGCACCTGGGCTGTCGGAGCAGTTCTTC